This TCR beta chain was retrieved from a study of cytomegalovirus exposure and HLA in healthy donors. Study outcomes and limitations: Rarity characterized most TCR sequences, yet some public TCRs appeared in many donors. A highly shared variant cluster was judged a likely technical artifact.

The V and J ends lost 0 bases and 11 bases, in that order; junction bases with no gene match: 12. Germline CDR1 MNHEY, CDR2 SVGAGI. This CDR3 is built from 15 residues. A remark on this clone: Its antigen remains unknown.

PCR used 60 Vbeta primers and 13 Jbeta primers. The repertoire was sequenced with immunoSEQ multiplex PCR; TCRdb's copy has only in-frame clones and lacks some. Of about 92,000 clones listed, 81% are singletons. The clonotype was recovered from a girl aged 2-10 years in good health and CMV-seropositive. The rearrangement links TRBV6-5 to TRBJ1-1; 7 positions match TRBD1. Material: PBMCs. The DNA of the CDR3 is TGTGCCAGCAGTTACTCCGACGGAACAGGGGCTGCGGCTTTCTTT. Its protein product is CASSYSDGTGAAAFF.